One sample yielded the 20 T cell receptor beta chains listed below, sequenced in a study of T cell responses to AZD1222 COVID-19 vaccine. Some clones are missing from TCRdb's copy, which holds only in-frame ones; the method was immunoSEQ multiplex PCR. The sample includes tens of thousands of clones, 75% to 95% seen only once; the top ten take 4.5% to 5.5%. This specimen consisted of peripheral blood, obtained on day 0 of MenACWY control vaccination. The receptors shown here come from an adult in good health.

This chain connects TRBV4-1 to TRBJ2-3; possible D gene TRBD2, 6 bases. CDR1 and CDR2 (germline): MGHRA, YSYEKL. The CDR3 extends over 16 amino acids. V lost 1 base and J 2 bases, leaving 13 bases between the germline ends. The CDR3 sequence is CASSQGAGSPTDTQYF. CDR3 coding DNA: TGCGCCAGCAGCCAAGGCGCGGGAAGCCCCACAGATACGCAGTATTTT.

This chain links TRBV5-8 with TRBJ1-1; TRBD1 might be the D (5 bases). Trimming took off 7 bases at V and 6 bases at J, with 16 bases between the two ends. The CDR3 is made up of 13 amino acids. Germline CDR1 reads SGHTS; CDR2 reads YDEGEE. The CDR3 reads CASQSRGGAEAFF. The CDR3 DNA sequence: TGTGCCAGCCAATCCCGGGGGGGGGCTGAAGCTTTCTTT.

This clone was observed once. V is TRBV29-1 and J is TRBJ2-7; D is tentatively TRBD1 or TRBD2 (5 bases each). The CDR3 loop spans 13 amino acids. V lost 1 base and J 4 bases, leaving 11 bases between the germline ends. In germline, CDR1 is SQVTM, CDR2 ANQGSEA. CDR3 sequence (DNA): TGCAGCGTTGAAGGGGGGTCTCGTTACGAGCAGTACTTC. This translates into CSVEGGSRYEQYF.

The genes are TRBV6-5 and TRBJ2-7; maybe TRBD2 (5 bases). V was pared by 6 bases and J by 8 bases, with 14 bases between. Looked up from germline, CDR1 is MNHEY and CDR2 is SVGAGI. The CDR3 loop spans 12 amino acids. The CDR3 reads CASSTGGGQQYF. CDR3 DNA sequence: TGTGCCAGCAGCACCGGAGGAGGACAGCAGTACTTC.

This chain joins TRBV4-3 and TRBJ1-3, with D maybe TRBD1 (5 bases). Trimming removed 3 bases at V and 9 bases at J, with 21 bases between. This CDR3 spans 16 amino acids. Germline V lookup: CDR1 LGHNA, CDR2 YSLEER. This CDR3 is CASSQELGWGESTIYF. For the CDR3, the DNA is TGCGCCAGCAGCCAGGAACTCGGATGGGGGGAAAGCACCATATATTTT.

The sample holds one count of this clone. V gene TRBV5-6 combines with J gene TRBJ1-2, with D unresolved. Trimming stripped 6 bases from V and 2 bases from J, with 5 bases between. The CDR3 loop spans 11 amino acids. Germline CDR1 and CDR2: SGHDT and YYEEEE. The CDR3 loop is CASTNNYGYTF. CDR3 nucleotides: TGTGCCAGCACCAACAACTATGGCTACACCTTC.

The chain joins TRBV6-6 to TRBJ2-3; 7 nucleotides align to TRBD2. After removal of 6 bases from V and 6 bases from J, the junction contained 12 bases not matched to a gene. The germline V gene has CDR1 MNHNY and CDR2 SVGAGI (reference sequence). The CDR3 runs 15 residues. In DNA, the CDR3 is TGTGCCAGCAGGGTTAGCGGGTGGGGAACCGATACGCAGTATTTT. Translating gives CASRVSGWGTDTQYF.

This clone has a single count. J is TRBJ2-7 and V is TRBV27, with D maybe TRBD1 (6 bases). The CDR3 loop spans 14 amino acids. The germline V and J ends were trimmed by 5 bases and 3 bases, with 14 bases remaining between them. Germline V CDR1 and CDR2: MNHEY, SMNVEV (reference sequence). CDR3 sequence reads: CASSPTGPHYEQYF. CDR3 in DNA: TGTGCCAGCAGTCCTACAGGGCCCCACTACGAGCAGTACTTC.

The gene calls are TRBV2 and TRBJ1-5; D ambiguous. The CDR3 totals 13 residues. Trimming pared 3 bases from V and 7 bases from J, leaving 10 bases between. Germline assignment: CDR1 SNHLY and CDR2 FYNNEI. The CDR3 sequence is CASSERGWQPQHF. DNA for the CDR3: TGTGCCAGCAGTGAGAGAGGGTGGCAGCCCCAGCATTTT.

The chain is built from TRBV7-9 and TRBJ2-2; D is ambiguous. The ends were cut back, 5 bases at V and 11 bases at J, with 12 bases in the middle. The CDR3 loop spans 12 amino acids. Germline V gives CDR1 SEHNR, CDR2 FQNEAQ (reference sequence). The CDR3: CASSHNDVELFF. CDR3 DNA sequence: TGTGCCAGCAGCCACAACGATGTCGAGCTGTTTTTT.

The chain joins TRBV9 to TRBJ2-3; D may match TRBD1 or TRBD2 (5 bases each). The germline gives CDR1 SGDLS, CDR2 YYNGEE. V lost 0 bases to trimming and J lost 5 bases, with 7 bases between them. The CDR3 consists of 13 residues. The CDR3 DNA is TGTGCCAGCAGCGTAGGAGGGGTAGATACGCAGTATTTT. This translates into CASSVGGVDTQYF. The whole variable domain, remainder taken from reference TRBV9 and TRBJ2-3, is DSGVTQTPKHLITATGQRVTLRCSPRSGDLSVYWYQQSLDQGLQFLIQYYNGEERAKGNILERFSAQQFPDLHSELNLSSLELGDSALYFCASSVGGVDTQYFGPGTRLTVL.

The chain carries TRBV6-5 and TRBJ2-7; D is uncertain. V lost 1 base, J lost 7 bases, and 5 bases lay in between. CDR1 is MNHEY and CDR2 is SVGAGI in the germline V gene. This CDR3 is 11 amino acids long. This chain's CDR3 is CASSYFNEQYF. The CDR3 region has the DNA TGTGCCAGCAGTTACTTCAATGAGCAGTACTTC.

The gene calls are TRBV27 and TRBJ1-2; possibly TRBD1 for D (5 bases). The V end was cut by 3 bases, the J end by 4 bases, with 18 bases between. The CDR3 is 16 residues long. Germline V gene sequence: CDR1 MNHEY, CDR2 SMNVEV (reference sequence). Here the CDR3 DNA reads TGTGCCAGCAGTTTGGCCCAACCCTGGGACGCCTATGGCTACACCTTC. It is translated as CASSLAQPWDAYGYTF.

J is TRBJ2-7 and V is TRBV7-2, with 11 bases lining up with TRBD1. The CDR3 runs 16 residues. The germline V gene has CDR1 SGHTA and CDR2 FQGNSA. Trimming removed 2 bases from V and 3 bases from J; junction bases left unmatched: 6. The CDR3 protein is CASSLKGTGGYYEQYF. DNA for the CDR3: TGTGCCAGCAGCTTAAAGGGGACAGGGGGATACTACGAGCAGTACTTC.

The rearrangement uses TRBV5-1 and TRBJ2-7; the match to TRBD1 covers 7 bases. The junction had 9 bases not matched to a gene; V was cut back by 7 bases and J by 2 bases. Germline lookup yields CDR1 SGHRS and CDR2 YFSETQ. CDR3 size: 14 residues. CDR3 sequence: CASALWDSTYEQYF. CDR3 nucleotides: TGCGCCAGCGCCTTGTGGGACAGTACCTACGAGCAGTACTTC.

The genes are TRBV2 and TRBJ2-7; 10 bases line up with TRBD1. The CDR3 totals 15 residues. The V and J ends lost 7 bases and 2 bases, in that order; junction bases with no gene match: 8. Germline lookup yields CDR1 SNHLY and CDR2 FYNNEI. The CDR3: CASNPGQGVTYEQYF. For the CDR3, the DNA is TGTGCCAGCAACCCTGGACAGGGGGTAACCTACGAGCAGTACTTC.

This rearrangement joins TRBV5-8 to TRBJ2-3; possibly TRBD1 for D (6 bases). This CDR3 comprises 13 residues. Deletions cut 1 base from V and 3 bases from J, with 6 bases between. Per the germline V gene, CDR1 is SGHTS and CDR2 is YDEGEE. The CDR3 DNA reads TGTGCCAGCAGCTTGAGGGGGACAGATACGCAGTATTTT. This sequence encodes CASSLRGTDTQYF.

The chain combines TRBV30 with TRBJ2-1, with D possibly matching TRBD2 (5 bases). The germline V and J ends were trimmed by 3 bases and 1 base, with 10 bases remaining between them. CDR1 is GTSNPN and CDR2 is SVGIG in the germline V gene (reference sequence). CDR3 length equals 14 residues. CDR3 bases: TGTGCCTGGAGGGGCGGGCCTTCCTACAATGAGCAGTTCTTC. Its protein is CAWRGGPSYNEQFF.

The CDR3 sequence is CASSYQPPGDKTSGNTIYF. The DNA for the CDR3 is TGCGCCAGCAGCTACCAACCGCCCGGGGACAAGACTTCTGGAAACACCATATATTTT. The chain joins TRBV5-1 to TRBJ1-3; weak D call: TRBD1 (6 bases). The germline V and J ends were trimmed by 3 bases and 1 base, with 23 bases remaining between them. CDR3 length equals 19 residues. Germline lookup yields CDR1 SGHRS and CDR2 YFSETQ.

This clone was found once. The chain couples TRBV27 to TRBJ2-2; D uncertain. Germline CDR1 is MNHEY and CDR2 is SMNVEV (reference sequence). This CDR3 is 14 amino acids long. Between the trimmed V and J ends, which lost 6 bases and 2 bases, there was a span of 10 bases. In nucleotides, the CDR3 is TGTGCCAGCAGGACGGATCTAAACACCGGGGAGCTGTTTTTT. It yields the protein CASRTDLNTGELFF.